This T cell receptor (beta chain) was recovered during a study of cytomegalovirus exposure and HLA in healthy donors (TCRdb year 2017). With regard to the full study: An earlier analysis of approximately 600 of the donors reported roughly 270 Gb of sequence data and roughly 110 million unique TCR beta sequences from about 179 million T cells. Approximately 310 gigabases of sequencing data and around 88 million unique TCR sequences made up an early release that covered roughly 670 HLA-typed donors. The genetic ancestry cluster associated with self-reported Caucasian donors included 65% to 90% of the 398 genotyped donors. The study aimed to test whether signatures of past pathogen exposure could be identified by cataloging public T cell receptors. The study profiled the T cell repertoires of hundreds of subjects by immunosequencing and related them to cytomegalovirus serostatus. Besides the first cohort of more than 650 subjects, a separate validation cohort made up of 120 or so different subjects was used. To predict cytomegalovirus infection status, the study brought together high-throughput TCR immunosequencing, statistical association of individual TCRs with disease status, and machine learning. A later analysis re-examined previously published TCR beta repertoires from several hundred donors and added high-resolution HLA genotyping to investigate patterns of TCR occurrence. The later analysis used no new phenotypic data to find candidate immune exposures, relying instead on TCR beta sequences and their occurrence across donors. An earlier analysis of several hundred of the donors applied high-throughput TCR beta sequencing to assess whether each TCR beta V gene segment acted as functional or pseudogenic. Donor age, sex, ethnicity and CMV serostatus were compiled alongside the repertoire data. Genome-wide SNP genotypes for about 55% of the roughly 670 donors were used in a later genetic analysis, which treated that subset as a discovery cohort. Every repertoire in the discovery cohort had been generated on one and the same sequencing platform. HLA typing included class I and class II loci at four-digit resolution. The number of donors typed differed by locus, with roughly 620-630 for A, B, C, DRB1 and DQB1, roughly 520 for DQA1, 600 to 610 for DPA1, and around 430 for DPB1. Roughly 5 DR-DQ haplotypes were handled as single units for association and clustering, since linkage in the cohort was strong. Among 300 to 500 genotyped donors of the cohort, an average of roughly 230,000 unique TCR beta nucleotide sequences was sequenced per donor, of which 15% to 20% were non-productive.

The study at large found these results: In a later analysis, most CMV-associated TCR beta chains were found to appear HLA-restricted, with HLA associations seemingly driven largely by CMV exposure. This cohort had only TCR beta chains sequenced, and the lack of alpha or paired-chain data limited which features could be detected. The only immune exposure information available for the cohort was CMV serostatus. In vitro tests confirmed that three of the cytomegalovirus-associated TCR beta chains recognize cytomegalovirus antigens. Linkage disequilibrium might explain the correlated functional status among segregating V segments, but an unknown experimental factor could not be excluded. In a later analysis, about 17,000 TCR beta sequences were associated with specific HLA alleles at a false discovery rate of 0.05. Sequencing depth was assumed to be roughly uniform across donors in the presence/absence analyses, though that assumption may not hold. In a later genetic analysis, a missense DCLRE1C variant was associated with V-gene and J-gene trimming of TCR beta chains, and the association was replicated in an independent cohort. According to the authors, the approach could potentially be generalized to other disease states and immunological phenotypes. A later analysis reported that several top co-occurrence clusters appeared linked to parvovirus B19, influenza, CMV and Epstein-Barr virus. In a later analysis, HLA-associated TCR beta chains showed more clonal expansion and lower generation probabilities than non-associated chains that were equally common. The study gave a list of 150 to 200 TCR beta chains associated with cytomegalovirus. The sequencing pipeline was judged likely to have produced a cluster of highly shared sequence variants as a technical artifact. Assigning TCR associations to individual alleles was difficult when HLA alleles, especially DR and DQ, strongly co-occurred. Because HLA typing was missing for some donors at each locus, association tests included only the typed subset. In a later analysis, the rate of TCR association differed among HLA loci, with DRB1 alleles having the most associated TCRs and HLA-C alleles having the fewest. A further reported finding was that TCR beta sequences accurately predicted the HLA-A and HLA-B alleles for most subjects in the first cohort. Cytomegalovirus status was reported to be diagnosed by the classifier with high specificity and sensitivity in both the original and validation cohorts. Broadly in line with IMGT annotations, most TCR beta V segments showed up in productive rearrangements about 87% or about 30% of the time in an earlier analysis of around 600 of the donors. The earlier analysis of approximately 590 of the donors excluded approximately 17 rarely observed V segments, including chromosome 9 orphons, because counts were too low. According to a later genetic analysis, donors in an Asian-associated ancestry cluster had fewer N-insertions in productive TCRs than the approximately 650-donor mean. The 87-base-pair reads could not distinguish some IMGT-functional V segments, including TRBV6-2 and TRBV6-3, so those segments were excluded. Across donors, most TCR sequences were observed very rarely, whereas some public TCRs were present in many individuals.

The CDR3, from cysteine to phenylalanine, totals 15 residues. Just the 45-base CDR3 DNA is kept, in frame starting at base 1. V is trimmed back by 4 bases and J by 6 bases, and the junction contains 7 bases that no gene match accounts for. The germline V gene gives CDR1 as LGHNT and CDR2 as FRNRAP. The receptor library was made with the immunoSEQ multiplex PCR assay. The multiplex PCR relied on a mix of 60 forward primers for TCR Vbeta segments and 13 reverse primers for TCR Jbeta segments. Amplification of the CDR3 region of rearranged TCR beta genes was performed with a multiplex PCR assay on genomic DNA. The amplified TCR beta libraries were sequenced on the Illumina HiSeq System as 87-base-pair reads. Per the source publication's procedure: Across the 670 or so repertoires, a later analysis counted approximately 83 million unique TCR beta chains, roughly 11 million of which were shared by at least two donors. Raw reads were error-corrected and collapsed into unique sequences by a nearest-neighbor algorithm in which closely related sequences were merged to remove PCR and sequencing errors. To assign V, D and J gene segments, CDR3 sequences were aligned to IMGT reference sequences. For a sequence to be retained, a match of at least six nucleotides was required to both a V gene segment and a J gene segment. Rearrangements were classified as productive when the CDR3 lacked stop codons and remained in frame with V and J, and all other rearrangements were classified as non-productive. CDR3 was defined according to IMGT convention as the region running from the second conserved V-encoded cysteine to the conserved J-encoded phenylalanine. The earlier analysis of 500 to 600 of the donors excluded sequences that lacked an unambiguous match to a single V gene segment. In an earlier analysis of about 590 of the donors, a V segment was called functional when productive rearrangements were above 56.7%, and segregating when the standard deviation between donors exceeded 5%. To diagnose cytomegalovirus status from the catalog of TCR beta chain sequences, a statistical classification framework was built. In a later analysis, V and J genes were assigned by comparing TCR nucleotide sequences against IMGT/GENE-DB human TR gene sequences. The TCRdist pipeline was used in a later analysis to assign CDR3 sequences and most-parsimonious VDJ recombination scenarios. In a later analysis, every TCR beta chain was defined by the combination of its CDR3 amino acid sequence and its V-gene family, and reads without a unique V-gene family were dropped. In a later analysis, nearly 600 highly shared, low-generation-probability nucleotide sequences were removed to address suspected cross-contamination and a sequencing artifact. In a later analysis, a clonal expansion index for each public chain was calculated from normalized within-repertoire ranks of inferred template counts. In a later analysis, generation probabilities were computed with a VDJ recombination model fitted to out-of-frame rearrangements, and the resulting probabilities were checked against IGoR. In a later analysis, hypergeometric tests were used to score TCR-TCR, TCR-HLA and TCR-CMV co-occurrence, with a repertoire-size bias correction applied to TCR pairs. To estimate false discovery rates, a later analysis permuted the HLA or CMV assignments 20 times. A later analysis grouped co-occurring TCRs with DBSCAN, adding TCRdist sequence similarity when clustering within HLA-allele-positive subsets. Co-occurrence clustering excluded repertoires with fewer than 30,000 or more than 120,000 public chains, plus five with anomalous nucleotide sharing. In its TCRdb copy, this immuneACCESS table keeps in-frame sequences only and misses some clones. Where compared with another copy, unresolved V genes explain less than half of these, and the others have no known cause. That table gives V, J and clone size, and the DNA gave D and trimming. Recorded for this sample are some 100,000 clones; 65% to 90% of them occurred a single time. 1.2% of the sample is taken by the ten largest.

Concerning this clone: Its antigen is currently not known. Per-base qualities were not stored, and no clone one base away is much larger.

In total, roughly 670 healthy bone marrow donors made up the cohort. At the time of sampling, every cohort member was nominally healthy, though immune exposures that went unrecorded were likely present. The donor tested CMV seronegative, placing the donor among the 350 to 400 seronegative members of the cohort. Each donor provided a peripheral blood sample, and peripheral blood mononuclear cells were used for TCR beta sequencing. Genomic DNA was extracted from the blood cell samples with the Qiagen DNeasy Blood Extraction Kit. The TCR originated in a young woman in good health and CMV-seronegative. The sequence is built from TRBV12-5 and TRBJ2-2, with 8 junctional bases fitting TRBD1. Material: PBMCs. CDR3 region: CASGWMDRDAGELFF. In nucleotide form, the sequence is TGTGCTAGTGGTTGGATGGACAGGGACGCCGGGGAGCTGTTTTTT.